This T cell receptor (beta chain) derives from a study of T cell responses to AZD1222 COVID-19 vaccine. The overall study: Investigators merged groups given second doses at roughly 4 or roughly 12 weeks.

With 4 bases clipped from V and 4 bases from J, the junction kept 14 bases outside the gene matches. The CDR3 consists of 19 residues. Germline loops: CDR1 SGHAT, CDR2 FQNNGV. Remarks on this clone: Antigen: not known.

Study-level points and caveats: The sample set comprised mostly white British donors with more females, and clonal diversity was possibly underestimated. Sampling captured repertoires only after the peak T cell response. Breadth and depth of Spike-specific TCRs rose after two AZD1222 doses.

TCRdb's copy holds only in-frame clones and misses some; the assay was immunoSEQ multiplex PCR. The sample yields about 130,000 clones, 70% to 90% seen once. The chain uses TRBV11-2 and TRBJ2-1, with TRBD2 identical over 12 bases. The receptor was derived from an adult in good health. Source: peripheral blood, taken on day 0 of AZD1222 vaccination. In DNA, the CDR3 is TGTGCCAGCAGCTCCCCTCTAGCGGGGGGGCCCAGCTCGTACAATGAGCAGTTCTTC. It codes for CASSSPLAGGPSSYNEQFF.